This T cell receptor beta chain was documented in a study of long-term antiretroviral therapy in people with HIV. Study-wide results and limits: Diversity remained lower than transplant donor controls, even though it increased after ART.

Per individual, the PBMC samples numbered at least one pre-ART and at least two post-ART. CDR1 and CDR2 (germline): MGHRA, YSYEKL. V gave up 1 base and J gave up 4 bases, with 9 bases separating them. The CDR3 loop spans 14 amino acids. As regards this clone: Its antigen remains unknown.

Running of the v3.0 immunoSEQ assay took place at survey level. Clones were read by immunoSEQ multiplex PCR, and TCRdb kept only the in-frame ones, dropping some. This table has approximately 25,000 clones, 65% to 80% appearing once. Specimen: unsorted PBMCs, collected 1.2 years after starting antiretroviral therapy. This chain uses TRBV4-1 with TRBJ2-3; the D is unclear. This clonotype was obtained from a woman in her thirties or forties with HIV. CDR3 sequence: CASSQAPGPDTQYF. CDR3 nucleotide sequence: TGCGCCAGCAGCCAAGCCCCCGGCCCAGATACGCAGTATTTT.